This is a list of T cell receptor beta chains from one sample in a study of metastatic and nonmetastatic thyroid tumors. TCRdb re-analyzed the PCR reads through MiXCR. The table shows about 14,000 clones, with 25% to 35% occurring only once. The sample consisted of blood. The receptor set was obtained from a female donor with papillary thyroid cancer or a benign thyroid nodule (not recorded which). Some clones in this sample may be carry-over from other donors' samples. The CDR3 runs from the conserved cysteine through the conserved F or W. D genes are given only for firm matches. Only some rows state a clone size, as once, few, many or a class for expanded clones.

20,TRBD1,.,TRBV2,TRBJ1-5,TGTGCCAGCAGTGATAGGACCGGACAGGGGGAGCGGGGTAGCAATCAGCCCCATCATTTT,CASSDRTGQGERGSNQPHHF
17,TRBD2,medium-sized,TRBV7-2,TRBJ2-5,TGTGCCAGCAGTAAACGACTAGCGGGAGTGGGCCAAGAGACCCAGTACTTC,CASSKRLAGVGQETQYF
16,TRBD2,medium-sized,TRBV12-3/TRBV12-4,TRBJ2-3,TGTGCCAGCAGTTTGGGGGTCCGGGACTATAGGGATACGCAGTATTTT,CASSLGVRDYRDTQYF
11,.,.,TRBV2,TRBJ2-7,TGTGCCAGCAGTGAAGCGGTACAGGTCTACTTC,CASSEAVQVYF
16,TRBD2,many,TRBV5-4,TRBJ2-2,TGTGCCAGCAGCACCGGACTAGCGGCGAACACCGGGGAGCTGTTTTTT,CASSTGLAANTGELFF
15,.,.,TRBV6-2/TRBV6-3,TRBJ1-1,TGTGCCTGCAGTTACTCGTGGCGGGGGGACACTGAAGCTTTCTTT,CACSYSWRGDTEAFF
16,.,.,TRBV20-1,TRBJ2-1,TGCAGTGCACTACCCCCGACAGGTTTTTCCTACAATGAGCAGTTCTTC,CSALPPTGFSYNEQFF
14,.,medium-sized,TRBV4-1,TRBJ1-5,TGCGCCAGCAGCTCACCGGTTAGCAATCAGCCCCAGCATTTT,CASSSPVSNQPQHF
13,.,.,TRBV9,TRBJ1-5,TGTGCCAGCAGCGACAACAGCAATCAGCCCCAGCATTTT,CASSDNSNQPQHF
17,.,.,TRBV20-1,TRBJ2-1,TGCAGTGCTAGTCCCCTTCGGAGGGGCGCGTCCTACAATGAGCAGTTCTTC,CSASPLRRGASYNEQFF
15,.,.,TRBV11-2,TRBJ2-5,TGTGCCAGCAGCTTGATTGGACGGAGCCAGGAGAGCCAGTACTTC,CASSLIGRSQESQYF
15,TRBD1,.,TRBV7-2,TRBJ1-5,TGTGCCAGCAGCCCCGGACAGGTATCGAATCAGCCCCAGCATTTT,CASSPGQVSNQPQHF
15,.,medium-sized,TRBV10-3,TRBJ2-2,TGTGCCATCAGTCCGCAAATGGAGAACACCGGGGAGCTGTTTTTT,CAISPQMENTGELFF
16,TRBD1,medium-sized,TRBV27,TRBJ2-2,TGTGCCAGCAGAAAGGGCGGGACAGGGGTCGCCGGGGAGCTGTTTTTT,CASRKGGTGVAGELFF
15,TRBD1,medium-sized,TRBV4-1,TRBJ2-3,TGCGCCAGCAGCCAAGCGGGACAGGGGTCAGATACGCAGTATTTT,CASSQAGQGSDTQYF
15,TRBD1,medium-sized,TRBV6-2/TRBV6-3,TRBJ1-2,TGTGCCAGCAGTAGGGTTCGGGACAGGATTTATGGCTACACCTTC,CASSRVRDRIYGYTF
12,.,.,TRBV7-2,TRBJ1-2,TGTGCCAGCAGCTTAGGAGGAGGAGGCTACACCTTC,CASSLGGGGYTF
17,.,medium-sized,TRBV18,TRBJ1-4,TGTGCCAGCTCCCCAGGGAGAGACATTGCAACTAATGAAAAACTGTTTTTT,CASSPGRDIATNEKLFF
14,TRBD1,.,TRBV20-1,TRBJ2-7,TGCAGTGCTAGGGGGACAGGTTCTAGATACGAGCAGTACTTC,CSARGTGSRYEQYF
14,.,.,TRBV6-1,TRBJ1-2,TGTGCCAGCAGTACTCCGACGGGGAGCTATGGCTACACCTTC,CASSTPTGSYGYTF
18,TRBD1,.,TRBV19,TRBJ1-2,TGTGCCAGACCCTCAAACCGGGACAGGGGGCACCGTAACTATGGCTACACCTTC,CARPSNRDRGHRNYGYTF
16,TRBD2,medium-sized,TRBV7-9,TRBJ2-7,TGTGCCAGCAGCTTAAATTCCGGGACTAGCGGGAGCCAAAAGTACTTC,CASSLNSGTSGSQKYF
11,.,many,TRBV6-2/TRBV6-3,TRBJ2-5,TGTGCCAGCAGCCTAGGAGAGACCCAGTACTTC,CASSLGETQYF
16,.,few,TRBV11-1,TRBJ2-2,TGTGCCAGCAGCTTAGTTTTACTAGCTTCCACCGGGGAGCTGTTTTTT,CASSLVLLASTGELFF
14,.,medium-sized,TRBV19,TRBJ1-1,TGTGCCAGTAGTATTGGACCCGGGAACACTGAAGCTTTCTTT,CASSIGPGNTEAFF
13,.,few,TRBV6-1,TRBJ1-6,TGTGCCAGCTTGGGCAGGGAGGTTTCACCCCTCCACTTT,CASLGREVSPLHF
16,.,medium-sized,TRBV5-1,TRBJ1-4,TGCGCCAGCAGGTCGGGGGGGGCGCGTACTAATGAAAAACTGTTTTTT,CASRSGGARTNEKLFF